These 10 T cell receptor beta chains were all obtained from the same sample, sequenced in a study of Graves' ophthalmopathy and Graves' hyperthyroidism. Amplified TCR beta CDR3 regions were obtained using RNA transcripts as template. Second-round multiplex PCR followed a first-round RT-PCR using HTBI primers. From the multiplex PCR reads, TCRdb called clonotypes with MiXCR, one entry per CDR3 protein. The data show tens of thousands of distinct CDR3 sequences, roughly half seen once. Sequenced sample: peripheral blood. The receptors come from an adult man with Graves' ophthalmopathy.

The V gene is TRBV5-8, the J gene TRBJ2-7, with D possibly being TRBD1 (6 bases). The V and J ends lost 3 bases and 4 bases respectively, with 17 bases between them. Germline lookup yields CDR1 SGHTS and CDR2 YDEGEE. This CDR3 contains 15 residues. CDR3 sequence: CASSSGEPGRYEQYF. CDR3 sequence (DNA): TGTGCCAGCAGCTCAGGGGAGCCAGGGCGGTACGAGCAGTACTTC.

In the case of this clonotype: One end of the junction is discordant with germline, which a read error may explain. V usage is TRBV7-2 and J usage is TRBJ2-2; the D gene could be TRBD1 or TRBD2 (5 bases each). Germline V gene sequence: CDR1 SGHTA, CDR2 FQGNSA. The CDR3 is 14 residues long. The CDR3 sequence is CASSLQGNTGELVF. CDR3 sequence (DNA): TGTGCCAGCAGCTTGCAGGGTAACACCGGGGAGCTGGTTTTT.

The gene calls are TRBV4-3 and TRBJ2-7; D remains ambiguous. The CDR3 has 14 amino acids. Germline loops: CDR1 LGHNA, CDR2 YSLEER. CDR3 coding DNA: TGCGCCAGCTTTGCTAGGCCCAGCCCCTACAAGCAGTACGTC. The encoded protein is CASFARPSPYKQYV.

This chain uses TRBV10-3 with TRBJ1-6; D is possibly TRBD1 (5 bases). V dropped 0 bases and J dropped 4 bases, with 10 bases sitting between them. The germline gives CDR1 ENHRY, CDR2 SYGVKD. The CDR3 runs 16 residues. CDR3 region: CAISESREHYNSPLHF. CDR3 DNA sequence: TGTGCCATCAGTGAGTCCAGGGAACATTATAATTCACCCCTCCACTTT.

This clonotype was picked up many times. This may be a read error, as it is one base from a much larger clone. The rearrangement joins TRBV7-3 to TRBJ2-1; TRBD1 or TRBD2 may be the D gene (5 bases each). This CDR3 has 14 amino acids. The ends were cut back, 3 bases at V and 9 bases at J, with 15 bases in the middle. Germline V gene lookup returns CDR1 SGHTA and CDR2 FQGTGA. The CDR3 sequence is CASSLRGGGGEQFF. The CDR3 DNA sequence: TGTGCCAGCAGCTTGAGGGGTGGGGGTGGTGAGCAGTTCTTC.

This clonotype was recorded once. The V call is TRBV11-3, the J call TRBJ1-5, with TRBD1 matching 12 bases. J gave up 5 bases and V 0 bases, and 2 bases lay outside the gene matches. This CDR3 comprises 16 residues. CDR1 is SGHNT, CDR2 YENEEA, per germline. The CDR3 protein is CASSLEGTGGDQPQHF. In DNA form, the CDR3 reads TGTGCCAGCAGCTTAGAAGGGACAGGGGGCGATCAGCCCCAGCATTTT.

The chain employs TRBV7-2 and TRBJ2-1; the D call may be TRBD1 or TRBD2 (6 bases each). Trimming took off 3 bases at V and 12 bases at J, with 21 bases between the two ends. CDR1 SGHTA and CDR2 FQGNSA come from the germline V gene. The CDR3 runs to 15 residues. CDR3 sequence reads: CASSFRGAAADTQFF. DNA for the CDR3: TGTGCCAGCAGCTTTAGGGGGGCCGCGGCAGATACGCAGTTCTTC.

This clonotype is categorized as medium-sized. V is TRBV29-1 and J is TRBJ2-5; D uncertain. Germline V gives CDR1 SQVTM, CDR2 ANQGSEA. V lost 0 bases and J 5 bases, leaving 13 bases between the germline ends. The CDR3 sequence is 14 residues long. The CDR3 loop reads CSVEESAVGETQYF. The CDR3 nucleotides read TGCAGCGTTGAAGAGTCTGCAGTAGGGGAGACCCAGTACTTC.

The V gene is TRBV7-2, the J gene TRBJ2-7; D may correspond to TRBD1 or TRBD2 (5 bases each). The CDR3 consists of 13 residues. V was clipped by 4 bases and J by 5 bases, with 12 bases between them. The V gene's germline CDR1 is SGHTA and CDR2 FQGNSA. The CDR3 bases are TGTGCCAGCAGCTCGCTGAGGGGTGACGAGCAGTACTTC. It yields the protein CASSSLRGDEQYF.

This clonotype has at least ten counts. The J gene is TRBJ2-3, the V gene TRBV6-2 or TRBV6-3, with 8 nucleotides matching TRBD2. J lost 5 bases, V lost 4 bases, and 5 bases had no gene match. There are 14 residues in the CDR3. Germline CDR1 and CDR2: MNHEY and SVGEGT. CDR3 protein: CASSSGTRKDTQYF. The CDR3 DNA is TGTGCCAGCAGTTCAGGGACTAGGAAAGATACGCAGTATTTT.